Given below is one TCR beta chain in context. Antigen unknown. The sample comes from a study of T cell responses to AZD1222 COVID-19 vaccine. Study findings and constraints: Two doses of AZD1222 preceded a rise in Spike-specific TCR breadth and depth. Reportedly, nearly half of unique spike TCRs recognized epitopes outside B.1.351/B.1.1.7 mutations. It was only 6 or 7 AZD1222 recipients who were seropositive at baseline. Repertoires in all cases were sampled only once the peak T cell response had passed.

V was pared by 3 bases and J by 2 bases, with 7 bases between. The length of the CDR3 is 14 residues. The germline gives CDR1 MNHEY, CDR2 SMNVEV (reference sequence). TCRdb's copy holds only in-frame clones and misses some; the assay was immunoSEQ multiplex PCR. This table holds approximately 150,000 clones, 80% to 95% found once. This specimen was peripheral blood, taken on day 0 of AZD1222 vaccination. The chain employs TRBV27 and TRBJ2-2; D remains ambiguous. The source is an adult in good health. The DNA for the CDR3 is TGTGCCAGCAGTTTCGAGATAAACACCGGGGAGCTGTTTTTT. Protein: CASSFEINTGELFF.